This TCR beta chain is drawn from a study of tumor T cells in aggressive B-cell lymphoma. The method was immunoSEQ multiplex PCR; TCRdb's version includes in-frame clones alone and lacks a portion of them. The sample contains 6,000 or so clones, about 80% of which appear only once. This clone showed up just a few times. The receptor's source is an adult with diffuse large B cell lymphoma. The sequencing sample was made of tumor tissue.

CDR3 sequence (DNA): TGCGCCAGCAGCTTGGCCGGCGACAGTCTCTCCTACGAGCAGTACTTC. Its protein is CASSLAGDSLSYEQYF. The chain has TRBV5-1 and TRBJ2-7; TRBD1 might be the D (5 bases). The germline gives CDR1 SGHRS, CDR2 YFSETQ. The V gene lost 0 bases and the J gene lost 0 bases, with 13 bases spanning the gap. The CDR3 has 16 residues.